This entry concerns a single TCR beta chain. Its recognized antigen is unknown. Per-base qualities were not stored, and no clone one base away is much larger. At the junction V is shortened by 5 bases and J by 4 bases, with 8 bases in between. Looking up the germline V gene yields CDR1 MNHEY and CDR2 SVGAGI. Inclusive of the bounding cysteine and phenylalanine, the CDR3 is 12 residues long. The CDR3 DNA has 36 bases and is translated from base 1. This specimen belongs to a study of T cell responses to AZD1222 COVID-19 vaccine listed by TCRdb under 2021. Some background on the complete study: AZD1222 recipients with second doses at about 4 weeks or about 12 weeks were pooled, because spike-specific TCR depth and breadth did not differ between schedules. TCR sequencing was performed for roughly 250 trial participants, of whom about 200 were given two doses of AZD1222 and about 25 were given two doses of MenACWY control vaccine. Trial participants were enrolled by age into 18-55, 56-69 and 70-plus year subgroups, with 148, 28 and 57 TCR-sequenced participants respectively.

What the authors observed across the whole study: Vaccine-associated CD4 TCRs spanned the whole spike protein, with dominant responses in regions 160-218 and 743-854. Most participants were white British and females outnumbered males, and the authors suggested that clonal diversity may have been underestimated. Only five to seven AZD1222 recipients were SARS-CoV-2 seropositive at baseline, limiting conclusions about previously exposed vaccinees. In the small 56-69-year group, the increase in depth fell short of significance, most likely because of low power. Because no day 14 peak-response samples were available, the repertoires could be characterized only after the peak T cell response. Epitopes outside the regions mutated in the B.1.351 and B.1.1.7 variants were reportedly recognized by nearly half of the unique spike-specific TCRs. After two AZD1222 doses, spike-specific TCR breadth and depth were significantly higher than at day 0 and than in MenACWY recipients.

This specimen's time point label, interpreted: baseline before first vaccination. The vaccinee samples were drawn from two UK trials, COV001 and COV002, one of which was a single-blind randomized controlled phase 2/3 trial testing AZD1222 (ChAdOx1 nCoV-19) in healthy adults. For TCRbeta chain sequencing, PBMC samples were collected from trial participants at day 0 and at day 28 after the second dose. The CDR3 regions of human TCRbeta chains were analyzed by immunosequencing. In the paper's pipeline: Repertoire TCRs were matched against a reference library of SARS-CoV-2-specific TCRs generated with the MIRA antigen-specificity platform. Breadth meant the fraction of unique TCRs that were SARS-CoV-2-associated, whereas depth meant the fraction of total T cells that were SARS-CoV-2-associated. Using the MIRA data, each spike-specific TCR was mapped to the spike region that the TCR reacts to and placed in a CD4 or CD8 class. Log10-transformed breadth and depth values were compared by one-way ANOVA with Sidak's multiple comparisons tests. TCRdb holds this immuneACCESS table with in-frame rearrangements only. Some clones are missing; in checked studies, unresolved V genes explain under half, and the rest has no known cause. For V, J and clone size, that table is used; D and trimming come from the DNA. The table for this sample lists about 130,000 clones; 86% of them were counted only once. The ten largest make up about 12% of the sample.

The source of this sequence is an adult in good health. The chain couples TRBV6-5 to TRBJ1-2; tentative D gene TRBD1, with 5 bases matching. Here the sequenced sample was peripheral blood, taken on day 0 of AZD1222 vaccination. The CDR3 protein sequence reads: CASSRGTYGYTF. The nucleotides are TGTGCCAGCAGTAGGGGTACCTATGGCTACACCTTC.